The 24 T cell receptor beta chains given below trace back to one sample, sequenced in a study of shared clonotypes between healthy human individuals (dated by TCRdb to 2018 to 2020). The library was built by means of the immunoSEQ multiplex PCR assay. Not all clones reach the TCRdb copy of this immuneACCESS table, which keeps in-frame sequences only. Checked studies attribute under half of the gap to unresolved V genes and leave the rest unexplained. This sample comprises 330,000 or so clones, more than 60% of them detected only once. About 10% of the sample is in the top ten clones. Sequencing input: memory CD4+ T cells sorted from blood. The intended sense of this specimen's cell subset or site label: CD45RA-negative fraction. The receptors were gathered from a man aged 25 to 45 in good health.

The chain is built from TRBV4-3 and TRBJ1-5, with D tentatively TRBD1 (5 bases). The CDR3 sequence is 15 residues long. V was cut by 3 bases and J by 5 bases, with 14 bases left in between. Per the germline V gene, CDR1 is LGHNA and CDR2 is YSLEER. CDR3 sequence: CASSHDRDGDQPQHF. The DNA for the CDR3 is TGCGCCAGCAGCCACGACCGGGACGGAGATCAGCCCCAGCATTTT.

The V call is TRBV7-9, the J call TRBJ1-2; 8 nucleotides agree with TRBD1. Germline CDR1 and CDR2: SEHNR and FQNEAQ (reference sequence). The CDR3 loop spans 13 amino acids. J gave up 8 bases and V 2 bases, and 4 bases lay outside the gene matches. The CDR3 loop is CASSLSGGRGYTF. In nucleotides, the CDR3 is TGTGCCAGCAGCTTATCAGGGGGCCGAGGCTACACCTTC.

The genes are TRBV30 and TRBJ1-2; 8 positions match TRBD1. The CDR3 consists of 14 residues. CDR1 is GTSNPN and CDR2 is SVGIG in the germline V gene (reference sequence). Trimming cost V 1 base and J 0 bases; bases outside gene matches: 1. CDR3 protein: CAWSGTGSNYGYTF. The CDR3 nucleotides are TGTGCCTGGAGTGGGACAGGGTCTAACTATGGCTACACCTTC.

This clone was recorded a few times. This chain links TRBV19 with TRBJ1-1; no clear D. This CDR3 contains 13 residues. Germline values: CDR1 LNHDA, CDR2 SQIVND (reference sequence). The V end was cut by 5 bases, the J end by 3 bases, with 10 bases between. CDR3 sequence (DNA): TGTGCCAGTAGTCTCCAGTGGGACACTGAAGCTTTCTTT. Translation: CASSLQWDTEAFF. The full variable domain, completed using reference TRBV19 and TRBJ1-1, is DGGITQSPKYLFRKEGQNVTLSCEQNLNHDAMYWYRQDPGQGLRLIYYSQIVNDFQKGDIAEGYSVSREKKESFPLTVTSAQKNPTAFYLCASSLQWDTEAFFGQGTRLTVV.

This clone turned up a few times. This rearrangement joins TRBV5-1 to TRBJ1-5, with D possibly matching TRBD1 (5 bases). V was shortened by 0 bases and J by 3 bases, with 13 bases between the two germline ends. The CDR3 has 16 amino acids. CDR1 and CDR2 from the germline V gene are SGHRS and YFSETQ. This CDR3 is CASSLGSGGTNQPQHF. The CDR3 DNA follows: TGCGCCAGCAGCTTGGGCTCTGGGGGGACCAATCAGCCCCAGCATTTT.

This clone was found a few times. The V gene is TRBV10-2, the J gene TRBJ2-7; a possible D gene is TRBD1 (5 bases). With 4 bases removed from V and 4 bases from J, the gap between germline ends came to 11 bases. Per germline, CDR1 WSHSY and CDR2 SAAADI. The CDR3 contains 13 residues. CDR3 in DNA: TGCGCCAGCAGTGCAGTTACAGGATACGAGCAGTACTTC. Translation: CASSAVTGYEQYF.

J is TRBJ2-5 and V is TRBV19, with 12 bases aligning to TRBD1. CDR1 and CDR2 from the germline V gene are LNHDA and SQIVND (reference sequence). The CDR3 has 17 residues. The junction had 8 bases not matched to a gene; V was cut back by 1 base and J by 5 bases. The CDR3, as DNA: TGTGCCAGTAGTATAGTCCGGGGGACAGGGGGCCGCGAGACCCAGTACTTC. This translates into CASSIVRGTGGRETQYF.

Note on this clone: Other DNA sequences from this sample encode an identical CDR3 as well. The DNA of the CDR3 is TGTGCCAGCACAGGGGTGCGTGGGGAGCTGTTTTTT. Its protein product is CASTGVRGELFF. The chain joins TRBV2 to TRBJ2-2; D may be TRBD1 (6 bases). CDR1 is SNHLY and CDR2 is FYNNEI in the germline V gene. This CDR3 is built from 12 residues. The V end lost 7 bases, the J end lost 8 bases, and 11 bases lay between the germline ends.

The DNA for the CDR3 is TGCGCCAGCAGCTTGGGGGCTAGCGGGCATGCAGAGACCCAGTACTTC. Its protein product is CASSLGASGHAETQYF. The chain is built from TRBV5-1 and TRBJ2-5; 8 bases agree with TRBD2. Losses at the gene ends were 0 bases for V and 4 bases for J; bases not matched to a gene: 8. The CDR3 has 16 residues. Germline loops: CDR1 SGHRS, CDR2 YFSETQ.

This chain joins TRBV5-1 and TRBJ2-1; 9 positions match TRBD2. The CDR3 is 14 amino acids. The V gene's germline CDR1 is SGHRS and CDR2 YFSETQ. The junction had 7 bases not matched to a gene; V was cut back by 5 bases and J by 7 bases. CDR3 DNA sequence: TGCGCCAGCAGAGAGCGGGAGGTAAGGAATGAGCAGTTCTTC. As protein: CASREREVRNEQFF.

This clone was detected once. The V and J genes are TRBV27 and TRBJ2-1, with D perhaps TRBD1 (6 bases). The length of the CDR3 is 15 residues. Germline values: CDR1 MNHEY, CDR2 SMNVEV (reference sequence). V lost 6 bases and J 1 base, leaving 13 bases between the germline ends. The CDR3 DNA reads TGTGCCAGCAGATTACAGGGAACTTCCTACAATGAGCAGTTCTTC. It encodes CASRLQGTSYNEQFF.

This clone was picked up one time. The chain couples TRBV7-2 to TRBJ2-3; unclear D gene. Trimming took off 5 bases at V and 1 base at J, with 13 bases between the two ends. The CDR3 is 15 residues long. Per the germline V gene, CDR1 is SGHTA and CDR2 is FQGNSA. The DNA of the CDR3 is TGTGCCAGCAGCCCAGCTAGAATTGGCACAGATACGCAGTATTTT. This codes for CASSPARIGTDTQYF.

This chain uses TRBV7-2 with TRBJ1-1; D is unclear. CDR3 length: 15 residues. Germline V lookup: CDR1 SGHTA, CDR2 FQGNSA. The V and J ends lost 2 bases and 5 bases respectively, with 15 bases between them. The CDR3 loop is CASSLSPSQRTEAFF. DNA for the CDR3: TGTGCCAGCAGCTTATCCCCTTCCCAGAGGACTGAAGCTTTCTTT.

V and J are TRBV2 and TRBJ2-1, with D possibly being TRBD1 (5 bases). V lost 2 bases, J lost 6 bases, and 11 bases lay in between. The CDR3 is made up of 14 amino acids. Germline CDR1 SNHLY, CDR2 FYNNEI. The CDR3 spells CASSEQQATNEQFF. The CDR3 DNA is TGTGCCAGCAGTGAACAACAGGCCACCAATGAGCAGTTCTTC.

The table lists this clone with a count of one. The chain links TRBV18 to TRBJ1-5; D remains ambiguous. The CDR3 consists of 14 residues. The germline CDR1 and CDR2 sequences are KGHSH and LQKENI. Trimming stripped 3 bases from V and 0 bases from J, with 6 bases between. CDR3 in amino acids: CASSPAGSNQPQHF. For the CDR3, the DNA is TGTGCCAGCTCACCGGCAGGTAGCAATCAGCCCCAGCATTTT.

The rearrangement joins TRBV10-1 to TRBJ2-3; 10 bases line up with TRBD2. CDR3 length: 16 residues. With V trimmed by 1 base and J by 4 bases, 5 bases remained unmatched. CDR1 is WNHNN and CDR2 is SYGVQD in the germline V gene (reference sequence). In DNA form, the CDR3 reads TGCGCCAGCAGTGAGTTCCTAGCGGGGGACTCAGATACGCAGTATTTT. Protein product: CASSEFLAGDSDTQYF.

This clone was detected only a few times. Additional DNA sequences in this sample encode the identical CDR3. The gene calls are TRBV18 and TRBJ2-3; D is perhaps TRBD1 or TRBD2 (5 bases each). Germline V gives CDR1 KGHSH, CDR2 LQKENI. This CDR3 region has 15 residues. Trimming removed 5 bases at V and 0 bases at J, with 12 bases between. The CDR3 loop reads CASSRDLPSTDTQYF. The CDR3 DNA sequence: TGTGCCAGCTCAAGGGACCTTCCTAGCACAGATACGCAGTATTTT.

The chain is built from TRBV28 and TRBJ2-7; tentative D call: TRBD2 (6 bases). The germline CDR1 and CDR2 sequences are MDHEN and SYDVKM. The CDR3 spans 16 residues. Trimming left V 5 bases short and J 2 bases short, with 19 bases between. CDR3 loop: CASSPPGAGTPYEQYF. The CDR3 DNA follows: TGTGCCAGCAGTCCCCCGGGAGCAGGGACCCCCTACGAGCAGTACTTC. The full variable domain, with the rest looked up from reference TRBV28 and TRBJ2-7, is DVKVTQSSRYLVKRTGEKVFLECVQDMDHENMFWYRQDPGLGLRLIYFSYDVKMKEKGDIPEGYSVSREKKERFSLILESASTNQTSMYLCASSPPGAGTPYEQYFGPGTRLTVT.

This rearrangement joins TRBV25-1 to TRBJ1-2; TRBD1 aligns across 7 bases. Trimming removed 8 bases from V and 5 bases from J; junction bases left unmatched: 11. The CDR3 is made up of 14 amino acids. Per the germline V gene, CDR1 is MGHDK and CDR2 is SYGVNS. This CDR3 reads CASGDLTGRYGYTF. CDR3 sequence (DNA): TGTGCCAGCGGCGACTTGACAGGGAGGTATGGCTACACCTTC.

This chain joins TRBV7-6 and TRBJ2-1; D could derive from TRBD1 or TRBD2 (5 bases each). CDR1 and CDR2 (germline): SGHVS, FNYEAQ. The CDR3 loop spans 15 amino acids. Trimming shortened V by 1 base and J by 2 bases, and 9 bases separated the two germline ends. In nucleotides, the CDR3 is TGTGCCAGCAGCTTAGTTTCGGGACCCTACAATGAGCAGTTCTTC. Its translation is CASSLVSGPYNEQFF.

This clone was observed at least ten times. The chain employs TRBV6-6 and TRBJ2-4; D unresolved. Deletions cut 6 bases from V and 0 bases from J, with 12 bases between. This CDR3 comprises 15 residues. CDR1 and CDR2 (germline): MNHNY, SVGAGI (reference sequence). CDR3 coding DNA: TGTGCCAGCAGCGGGCCCTCACTAGCCAAAAACATTCAGTACTTC. Residues: CASSGPSLAKNIQYF.

V and J are TRBV6-1 and TRBJ2-7; TRBD2 matches 9 bases. Germline V gene sequence: CDR1 MNHNS, CDR2 SASEGT. The CDR3 spans 15 residues. Unmatched junction bases numbered 8, after V lost 5 bases and J lost 3 bases. CDR3 residues: CASSRTGLADYEQYF. Here the CDR3 DNA reads TGTGCCAGCAGTAGGACGGGACTAGCAGACTACGAGCAGTACTTC.

The rearrangement uses TRBV7-2 and TRBJ2-7, with D possibly TRBD1 on 5 matching bases. The CDR3 length is 14 residues. Germline CDR1 is SGHTA and CDR2 is FQGNSA. The ends were cut back, 2 bases at V and 2 bases at J, with 10 bases in the middle. CDR3 residues: CASSLSQGPYEQYF. CDR3 bases: TGTGCCAGCAGCTTAAGTCAGGGCCCCTACGAGCAGTACTTC.

The chain combines TRBV23-1 with TRBJ1-5; no definite D call. TRBV23-1 is identified as an open reading frame with a role that is uncertain. This CDR3 is built from 14 residues. The V and J ends lost 0 bases and 6 bases respectively, with 9 bases between them. Written as DNA, the CDR3 is TGCGCCAGCAGTCAATCAGGTGATTTTCAGCCCCAGCATTTT. Its protein is CASSQSGDFQPQHF.